This T cell receptor (beta chain) was identified during a study of blood T cell repertoires in COVID-19. The CDR3 consists of 15 residues. V gave up 3 bases and J gave up 0 bases, with 9 bases separating them. Germline lookup yields CDR1 LNHNV and CDR2 YYDKDF (reference sequence). Here immunoSEQ multiplex PCR was the method, and the copy in TCRdb shows in-frame clones only, minus some. The table has about 120,000 clones, about 80% seen once. This clone turned up a few times. The specimen was peripheral blood. This receptor was obtained from a woman at least 80 years old with acute or convalescent COVID-19. The chain combines TRBV15 with TRBJ2-1; the D gene is possibly TRBD1 (5 bases). CDR3 in amino acids: CATSRGLYSYNEQFF. The CDR3 region has the DNA TGTGCCACCAGCAGGGGGCTATACTCCTACAATGAGCAGTTCTTC.